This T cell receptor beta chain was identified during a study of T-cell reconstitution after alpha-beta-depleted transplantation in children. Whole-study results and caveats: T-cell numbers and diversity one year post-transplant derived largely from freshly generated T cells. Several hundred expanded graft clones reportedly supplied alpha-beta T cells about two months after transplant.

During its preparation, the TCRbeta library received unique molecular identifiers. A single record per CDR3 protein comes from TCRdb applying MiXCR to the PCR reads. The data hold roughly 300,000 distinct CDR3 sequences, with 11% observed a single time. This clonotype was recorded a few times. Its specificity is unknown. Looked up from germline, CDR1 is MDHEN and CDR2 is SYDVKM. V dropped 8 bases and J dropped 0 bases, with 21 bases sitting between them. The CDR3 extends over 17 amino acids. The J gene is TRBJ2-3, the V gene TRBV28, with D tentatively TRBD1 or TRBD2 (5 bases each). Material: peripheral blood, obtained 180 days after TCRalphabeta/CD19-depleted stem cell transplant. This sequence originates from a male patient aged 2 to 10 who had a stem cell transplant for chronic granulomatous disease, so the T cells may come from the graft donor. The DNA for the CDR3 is TGTGCCAGCCGTAGGGGACGGCAGATATCTAGCACAGATACGCAGTATTTT. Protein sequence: CASRRGRQISSTDTQYF.